This T cell receptor (beta chain) came from a study of T cell repertoires in cytomegalovirus infection. The wider study: CMV epitopes used comprised recently identified HLA-C-restricted ones and well-studied HLA-B-restricted ones.

In the case of this clonotype: What it binds is unknown.

TCRdb re-called the reads through MiXCR, storing one row per CDR3 protein. The sample includes hundreds of thousands of distinct CDR3 sequences, 33% seen only once; the top ten take roughly a sixth. General study results and limits: Totalled public TCR beta family frequency picked out people who carried CMV plus the relevant HLA.

This CDR3 contains 14 residues. V was shortened by 3 bases and J by 7 bases, with 13 bases between the two germline ends. Germline CDR1 reads MDHEN; CDR2 reads SYDVKM. This chain joins TRBV28 and TRBJ1-5; possibly TRBD1 for D (5 bases). The sample was cultured PBMCs, taken from culture after CMV antigen stimulation. The receptor's source is a human donor in good health (CMV status not recorded). Some clones in this sample may be carry-over from other donors' samples. The CDR3 DNA is TGTGCCAGCAGTTTTCCAGGAGGGGAACAGCCCCAGCATTTT. It is translated as CASSFPGGEQPQHF.